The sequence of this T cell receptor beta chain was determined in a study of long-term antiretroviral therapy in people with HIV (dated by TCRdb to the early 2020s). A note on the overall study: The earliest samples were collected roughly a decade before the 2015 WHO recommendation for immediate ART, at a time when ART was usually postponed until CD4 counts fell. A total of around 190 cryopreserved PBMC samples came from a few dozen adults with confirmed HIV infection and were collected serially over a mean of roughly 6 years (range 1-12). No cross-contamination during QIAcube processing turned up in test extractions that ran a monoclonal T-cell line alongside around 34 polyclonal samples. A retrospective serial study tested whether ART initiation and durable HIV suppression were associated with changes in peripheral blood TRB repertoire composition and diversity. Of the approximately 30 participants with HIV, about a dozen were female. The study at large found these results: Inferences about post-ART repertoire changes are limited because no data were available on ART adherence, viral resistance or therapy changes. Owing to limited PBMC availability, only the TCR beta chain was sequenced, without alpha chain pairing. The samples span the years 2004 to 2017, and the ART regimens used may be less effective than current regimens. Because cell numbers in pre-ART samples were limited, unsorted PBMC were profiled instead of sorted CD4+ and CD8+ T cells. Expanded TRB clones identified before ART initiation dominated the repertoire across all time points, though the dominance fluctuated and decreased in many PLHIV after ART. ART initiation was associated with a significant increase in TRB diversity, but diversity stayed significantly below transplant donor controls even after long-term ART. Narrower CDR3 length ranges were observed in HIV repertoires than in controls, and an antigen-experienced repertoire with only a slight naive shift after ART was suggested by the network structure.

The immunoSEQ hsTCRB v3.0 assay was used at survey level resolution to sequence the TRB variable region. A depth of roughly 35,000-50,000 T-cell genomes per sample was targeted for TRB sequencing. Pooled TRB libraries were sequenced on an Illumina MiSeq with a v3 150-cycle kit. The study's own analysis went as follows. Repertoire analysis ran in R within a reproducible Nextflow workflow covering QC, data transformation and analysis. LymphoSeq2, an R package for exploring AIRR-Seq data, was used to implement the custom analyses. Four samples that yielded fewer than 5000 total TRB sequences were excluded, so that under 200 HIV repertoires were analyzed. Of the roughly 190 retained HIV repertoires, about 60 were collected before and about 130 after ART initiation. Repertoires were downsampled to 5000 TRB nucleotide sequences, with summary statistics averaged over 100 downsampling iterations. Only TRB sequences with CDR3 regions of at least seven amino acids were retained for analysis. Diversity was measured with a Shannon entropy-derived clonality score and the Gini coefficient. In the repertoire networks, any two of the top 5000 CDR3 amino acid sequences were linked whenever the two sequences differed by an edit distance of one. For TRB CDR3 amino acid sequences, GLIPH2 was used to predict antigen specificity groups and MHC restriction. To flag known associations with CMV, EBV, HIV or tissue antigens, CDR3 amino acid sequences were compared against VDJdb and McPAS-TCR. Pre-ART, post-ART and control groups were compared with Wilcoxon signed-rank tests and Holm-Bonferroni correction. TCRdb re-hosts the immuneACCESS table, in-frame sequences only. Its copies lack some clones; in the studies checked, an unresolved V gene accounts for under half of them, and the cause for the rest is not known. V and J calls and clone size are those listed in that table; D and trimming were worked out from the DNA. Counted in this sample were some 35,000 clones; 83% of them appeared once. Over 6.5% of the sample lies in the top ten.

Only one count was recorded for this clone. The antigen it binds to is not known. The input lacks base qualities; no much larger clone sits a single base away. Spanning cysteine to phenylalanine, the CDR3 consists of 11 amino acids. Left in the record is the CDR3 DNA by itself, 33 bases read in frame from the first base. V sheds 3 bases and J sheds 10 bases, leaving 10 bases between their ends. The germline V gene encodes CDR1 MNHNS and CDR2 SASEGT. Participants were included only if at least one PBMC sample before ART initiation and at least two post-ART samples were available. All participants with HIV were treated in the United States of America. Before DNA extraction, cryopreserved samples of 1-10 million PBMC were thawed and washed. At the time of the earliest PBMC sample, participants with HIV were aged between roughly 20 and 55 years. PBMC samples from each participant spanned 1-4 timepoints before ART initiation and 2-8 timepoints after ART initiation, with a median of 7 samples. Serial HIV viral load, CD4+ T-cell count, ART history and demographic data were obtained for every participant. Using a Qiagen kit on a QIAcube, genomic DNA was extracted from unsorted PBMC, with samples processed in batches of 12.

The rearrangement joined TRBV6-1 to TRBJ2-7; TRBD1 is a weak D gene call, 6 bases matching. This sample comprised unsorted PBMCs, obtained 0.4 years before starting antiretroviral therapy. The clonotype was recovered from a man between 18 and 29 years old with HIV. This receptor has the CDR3 CASSDWTEQYF. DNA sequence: TGTGCCAGCAGTGATTGGACAGAACAGTACTTC.